This is a list of T cell receptor beta chains from one sample in a study of cytomegalovirus exposure and HLA in healthy donors. Sequencing used immunoSEQ multiplex PCR; TCRdb keeps in-frame clones, though not all of them. Of more than 90,000 clones in the sample, around 80% were seen once. The sample consisted of PBMCs. All receptors derive from a woman aged 55 to 70 in good health and CMV-seronegative. CDR3s include the opening cysteine and the closing phenylalanine or tryptophan. The D gene is left open where the match is weak. A row's size may be missing; if present it is once, few, many or a size class.

12 | - | TRBJ1-2 | - | TRBV7-9 | TGTGCCAGACAGGCTTCTAACTATGGCTACACCTTC | CARQASNYGYTF
14 | - | TRBJ2-6 | - | TRBV30 | TGTGCCTGGAGTGCCGGTTCTGGGGCCAACGTCCTGACTTTC | CAWSAGSGANVLTF
16 | TRBD2 | TRBJ2-7 | - | TRBV10-3 | TGTGCCATCAGTGGACTAGCGGGAGTCACCCTGTACGAGCAGTACTTC | CAISGLAGVTLYEQYF
15 | TRBD2 | TRBJ2-5 | few | TRBV5-4 | TGTGCCAGCAGCTTTGGGTCCTCGGGGGGGGAGACCCAGTACTTC | CASSFGSSGGETQYF
16 | TRBD1 | TRBJ2-5 | - | TRBV19 | TGTGCCAGTAGTATTCCGGACAGGGGTATGCGAGAGACCCAGTACTTC | CASSIPDRGMRETQYF
14 | - | TRBJ1-1 | - | TRBV13 | TGTGCCAGCAGCTCCCTATTCCGTGGCACTGAAGCTTTCTTT | CASSSLFRGTEAFF
15 | TRBD1 | TRBJ2-7 | - | TRBV6-5 | TGTGCCAGCAGGAAAGGGGGCGTTACGACCTACGAGCAGTACTTC | CASRKGGVTTYEQYF
15 | - | TRBJ2-3 | once | TRBV5-1 | TGCGCCAGCACCGTGGACTGGTCTAGCACAGATACGCAGTATTTT | CASTVDWSSTDTQYF
13 | TRBD1 | TRBJ1-3 | - | TRBV27 | TGCGCCGGGGGACAGGGGTCTGGAAACACCATATATTTT | CAGGQGSGNTIYF
13 | - | TRBJ1-2 | - | TRBV6-1 | TGTGCCAGCAGTGAATTGGGAGGGGTAGGCTACACCTTC | CASSELGGVGYTF
15 | - | TRBJ2-7 | - | TRBV5-4 | TGTGCCAGCAGCTTTCGTGGAGAGTTCCCCTACGAGCAGTACTTC | CASSFRGEFPYEQYF
13 | TRBD1 | TRBJ2-7 | - | TRBV29-1 | TGCAGCGTTAGGGGACAGGCGATGGGCGAGCAGTACTTC | CSVRGQAMGEQYF
15 | - | TRBJ2-5 | - | TRBV18 | TGTGCCAGCTCACCAGGTTTCGCGGACCAAGAGACCCAGTACTTC | CASSPGFADQETQYF
13 | - | TRBJ2-5 | - | TRBV6-1 | TGTGCCAGCAGCTCGGGGGGCGACGAGACCCAGTACTTC | CASSSGGDETQYF
17 | TRBD1 | TRBJ2-7 | few | TRBV4-3 | TGCGCCAGCAGCCAAGATGCAGGGGGCGACTTACCCTACGAGCAGTACTTC | CASSQDAGGDLPYEQYF
14 | TRBD2 | TRBJ2-7 | - | TRBV7-2 | TGTGCCAGCAGCTTAGTCACTAGCGGCTACGAGCAGTACTTC | CASSLVTSGYEQYF
16 | - | TRBJ2-2 | - | TRBV7-2 | TGTGCCAGCAGCTCCATGAGTGGGAGAAACACCGGGGAGCTGTTTTTT | CASSSMSGRNTGELFF
17 | TRBD2 | TRBJ2-7 | few | TRBV30 | TGTGCCTGGAGTGACACCGGACTAGCGGATTCCTCCTACGAGCAGTACTTC | CAWSDTGLADSSYEQYF